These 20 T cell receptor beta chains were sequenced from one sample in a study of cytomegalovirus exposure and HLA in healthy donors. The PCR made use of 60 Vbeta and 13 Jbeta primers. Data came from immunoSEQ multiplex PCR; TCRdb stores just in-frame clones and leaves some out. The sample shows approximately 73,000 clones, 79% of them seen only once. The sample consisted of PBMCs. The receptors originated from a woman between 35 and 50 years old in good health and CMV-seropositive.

In DNA form, the CDR3 reads TGTGCCAGCTCACCACCCCAGGGAGAGACCCAGTACTTC. Translated, it gives CASSPPQGETQYF. The rearrangement joins TRBV18 to TRBJ2-5; D possibly corresponds to TRBD1 (5 bases). V was pared by 0 bases and J by 4 bases, with 6 bases between. Germline values: CDR1 KGHSH, CDR2 LQKENI. The CDR3 has 13 amino acids.

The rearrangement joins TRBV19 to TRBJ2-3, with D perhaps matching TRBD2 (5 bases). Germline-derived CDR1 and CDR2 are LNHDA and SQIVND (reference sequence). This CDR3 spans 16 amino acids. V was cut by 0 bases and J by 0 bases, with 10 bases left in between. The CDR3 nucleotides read TGTGCCAGTAGTATAGATCTAGCTCGGAGCACAGATACGCAGTATTTT. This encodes CASSIDLARSTDTQYF.

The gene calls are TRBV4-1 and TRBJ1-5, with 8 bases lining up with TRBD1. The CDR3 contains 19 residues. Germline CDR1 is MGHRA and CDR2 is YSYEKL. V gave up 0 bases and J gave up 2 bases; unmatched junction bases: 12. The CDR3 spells CASSQDVQAGGLGNQPQHF. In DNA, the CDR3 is TGCGCCAGCAGCCAAGATGTGCAAGCAGGGGGCTTGGGCAATCAGCCCCAGCATTTT.

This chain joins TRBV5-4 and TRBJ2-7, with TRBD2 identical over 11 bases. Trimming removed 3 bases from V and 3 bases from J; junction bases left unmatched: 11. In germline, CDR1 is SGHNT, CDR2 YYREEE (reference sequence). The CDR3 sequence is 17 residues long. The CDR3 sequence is CASSSDSGGAGFYEQYF. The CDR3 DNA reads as TGTGCCAGCAGCTCGGATAGCGGGGGGGCAGGATTCTACGAGCAGTACTTC.

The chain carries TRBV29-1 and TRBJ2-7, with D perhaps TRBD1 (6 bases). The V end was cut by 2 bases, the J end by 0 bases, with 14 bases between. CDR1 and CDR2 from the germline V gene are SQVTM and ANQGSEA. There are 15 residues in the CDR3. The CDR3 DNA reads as TGCAGCGTTGAATCGGGGACAAGGGCCTCCTACGAGCAGTACTTC. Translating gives CSVESGTRASYEQYF.

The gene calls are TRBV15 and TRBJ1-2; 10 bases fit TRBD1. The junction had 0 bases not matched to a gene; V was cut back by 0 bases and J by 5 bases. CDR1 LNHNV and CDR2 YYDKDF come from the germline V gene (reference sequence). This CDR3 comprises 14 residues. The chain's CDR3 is CATSREGQGYGYTF. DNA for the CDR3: TGTGCCACCAGCAGAGAGGGACAGGGGTATGGCTACACCTTC.

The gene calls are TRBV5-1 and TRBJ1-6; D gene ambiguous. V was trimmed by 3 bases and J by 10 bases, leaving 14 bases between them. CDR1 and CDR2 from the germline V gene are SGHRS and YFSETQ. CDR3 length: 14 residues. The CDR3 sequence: CASSSTPGYSPLHF. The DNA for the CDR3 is TGCGCCAGCAGCTCAACACCGGGGTACTCACCCCTCCACTTT. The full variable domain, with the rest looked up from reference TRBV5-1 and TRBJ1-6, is KAGVTQTPRYLIKTRGQQVTLSCSPISGHRSVSWYQQTPGQGLQFLFEYFSETQRNKGNFPGRFSGRQFSNSRSEMNVSTLELGDSALYLCASSSTPGYSPLHFGNGTRLTVT.

The CDR3: CASKGGGRETQYF. The CDR3 nucleotides read TGTGCCAGCAAAGGGGGCGGGAGGGAGACCCAGTACTTC. The chain links TRBV27 to TRBJ2-5, with D perhaps TRBD2 (8 bases). Germline V gives CDR1 MNHEY, CDR2 SMNVEV (reference sequence). CDR3 size: 13 residues. V was trimmed by 7 bases and J by 5 bases, leaving 14 bases between them.

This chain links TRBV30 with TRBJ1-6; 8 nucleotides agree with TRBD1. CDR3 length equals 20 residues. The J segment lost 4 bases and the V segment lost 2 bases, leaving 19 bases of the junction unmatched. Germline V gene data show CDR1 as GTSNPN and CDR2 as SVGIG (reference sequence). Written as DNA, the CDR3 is TGTGCCTGGAGTTTGGTCGGACTTTCGACAGGGGAGAATTATAATTCACCCCTCCACTTT. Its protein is CAWSLVGLSTGENYNSPLHF.

In DNA form, the CDR3 reads TGCAGCGTTGCTAGCGGGAGGGAGACCCAGTACTTC. Amino acids: CSVASGRETQYF. The V gene is TRBV29-1, the J gene TRBJ2-5, with 11 positions matching TRBD2. Trimming at V came to 4 bases and at J to 5 bases, leaving 0 bases not matched to a gene. Germline lookup yields CDR1 SQVTM and CDR2 ANQGSEA. The CDR3 sequence is 12 residues long. Together with reference TRBV29-1 and TRBJ2-5, the CDR3 gives the full variable domain: SAVISQKPSRDICQRGTSLTIQCQVDSQVTMMFWYRQQPGQSLTLIATANQGSEATYESGFVIDKFPISRPNLTFSTLTVSNMSPEDSSIYLCSVASGRETQYFGPGTRLLVL.

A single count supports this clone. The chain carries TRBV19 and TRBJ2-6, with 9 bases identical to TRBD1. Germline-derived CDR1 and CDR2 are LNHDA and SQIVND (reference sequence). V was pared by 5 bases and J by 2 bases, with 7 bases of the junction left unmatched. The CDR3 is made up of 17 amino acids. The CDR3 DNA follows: TGTGCCAGTAGTGAGACAGGGGGTTTTACTGGGGCCAACGTCCTGACTTTC. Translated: CASSETGGFTGANVLTF.

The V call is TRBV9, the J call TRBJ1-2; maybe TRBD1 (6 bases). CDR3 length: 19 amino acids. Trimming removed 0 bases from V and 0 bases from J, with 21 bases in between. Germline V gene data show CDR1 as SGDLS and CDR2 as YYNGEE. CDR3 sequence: CASSVDQTGFQITNYGYTF. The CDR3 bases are TGTGCCAGCAGCGTAGACCAAACAGGGTTTCAGATCACTAACTATGGCTACACCTTC.

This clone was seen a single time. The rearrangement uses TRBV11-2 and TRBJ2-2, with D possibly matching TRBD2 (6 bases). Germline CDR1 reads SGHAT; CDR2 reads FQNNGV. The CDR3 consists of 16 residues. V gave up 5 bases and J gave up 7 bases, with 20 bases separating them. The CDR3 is CASSPPGGFSDGELFF. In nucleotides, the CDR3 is TGTGCCAGCAGCCCACCCGGAGGGTTCAGTGACGGGGAGCTGTTTTTT.

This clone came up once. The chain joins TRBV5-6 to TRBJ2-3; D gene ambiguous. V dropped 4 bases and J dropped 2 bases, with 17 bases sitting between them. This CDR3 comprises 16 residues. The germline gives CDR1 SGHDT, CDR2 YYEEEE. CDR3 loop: CASSVASKHLTDTQYF. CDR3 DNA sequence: TGTGCCAGCAGCGTAGCCTCTAAGCACCTCACAGATACGCAGTATTTT.

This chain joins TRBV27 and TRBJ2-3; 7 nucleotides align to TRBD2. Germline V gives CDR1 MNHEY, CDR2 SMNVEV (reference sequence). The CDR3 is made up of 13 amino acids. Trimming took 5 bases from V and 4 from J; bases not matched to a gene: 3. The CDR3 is CASSGEGPDTQYF. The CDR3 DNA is TGTGCCAGCAGTGGGGAGGGACCAGATACGCAGTATTTT.

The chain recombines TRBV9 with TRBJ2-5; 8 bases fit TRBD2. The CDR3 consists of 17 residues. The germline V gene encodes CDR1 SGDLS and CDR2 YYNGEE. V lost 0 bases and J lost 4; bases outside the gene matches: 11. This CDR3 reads CASSVGLAGTSLETQYF. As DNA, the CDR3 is TGTGCCAGCAGCGTAGGGTTAGCGGGGACATCACTAGAGACCCAGTACTTC.

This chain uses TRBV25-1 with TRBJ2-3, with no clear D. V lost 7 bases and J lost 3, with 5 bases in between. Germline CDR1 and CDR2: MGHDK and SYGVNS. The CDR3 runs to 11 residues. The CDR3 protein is CASTRTDTQYF. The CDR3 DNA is TGTGCCAGCACCCGGACAGATACGCAGTATTTT.

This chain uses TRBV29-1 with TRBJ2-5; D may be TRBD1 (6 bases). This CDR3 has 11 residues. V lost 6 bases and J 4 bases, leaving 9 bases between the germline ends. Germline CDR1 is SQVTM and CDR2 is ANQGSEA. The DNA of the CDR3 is TGCAGCGTCACAGGGCTAGAGACCCAGTACTTC. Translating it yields CSVTGLETQYF.

Written as DNA, the CDR3 is TGTGCCACCAGCAGAGACAGGGTTCCGCCTCGGCCCCAGCATTTT. Its translation: CATSRDRVPPRPQHF. J is TRBJ1-5 and V is TRBV15; D may be TRBD1 (5 bases). CDR1 LNHNV and CDR2 YYDKDF come from the germline V gene (reference sequence). Trimming cost V 0 bases and J 9 bases, with 15 bases left between them. CDR3 size: 15 residues.

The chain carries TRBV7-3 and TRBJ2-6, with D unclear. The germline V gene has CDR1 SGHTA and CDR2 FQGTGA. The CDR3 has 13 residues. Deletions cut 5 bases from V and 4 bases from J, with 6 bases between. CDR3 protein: CASSPQGANVLTF. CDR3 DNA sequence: TGTGCCAGCAGCCCCCAGGGGGCCAACGTCCTGACTTTC.